The clone carrying this T cell receptor beta chain has a single count. Original analysis: Estimation of nucleated cell counts relied on the amplification of reference gene primers. The method was immunoSEQ multiplex PCR; TCRdb's version includes in-frame clones alone and lacks a portion of them. Clonal size and the V and J genes are those of that table, whereas D and trimming came from the DNA. The sample holds about 160,000 clones; around 93% are singletons and the top ten take about 5.3%. The data are from a study of blood T cell repertoires in COVID-19. Looking at the study overall: COVID-19 samples collected from the United States, Italy and Spain covered acute and convalescent phases. PBMCs, B-cell-depleted T cells, or T cells provided the cDNA or gDNA that made up the material.

The CDR3 totals 19 residues. Germline values: CDR1 MNHEY, CDR2 SVGEGT. The germline V and J ends were trimmed by 0 bases and 3 bases, with 24 bases remaining between them. Seattle cases were enrolled at active infection and followed longitudinally. The V and J genes are TRBV6-2 or TRBV6-3 and TRBJ2-7; tentatively, D is TRBD2 (6 bases). The sequenced material came from peripheral blood. The receptor comes from a young man with COVID-19, enrolled during active disease. The CDR3 region has the DNA TGTGCCAGCAGTTACTCCACCGGGGTTGGAGGGACCTCTTTCTACGAGCAGTACTTC. It specifies CASSYSTGVGGTSFYEQYF.